The next 27 T cell receptor beta chains were all read from a single sample in a study of vaccination and CD4 T cells after COVID-19. The antigens for these receptors are not known. Once obtained from cultured CD4+ T cells, the DNA was sequenced using the Oncomine TCR Beta short-read assay. TCRdb analysed the PCR reads with MiXCR anew, one entry per CDR3 protein. This table holds approximately 18,000 distinct CDR3 sequences, about 56% found once. Treatment of the sample: roughly nine-day PBMC culture with coronavirus spike peptide pools or control peptides (ViraFEST assay). This specimen consisted of CD4+ T cells from blood, cultured in vitro, obtained before SARS-CoV-2 vaccination. The origin of the receptors is a human donor who had recovered from COVID-19.

V gene TRBV27 combines with J gene TRBJ1-2, with 8 bases aligning to TRBD1. V shed 3 bases, J shed 8 bases, and the junction held 23 bases outside the gene matches. The CDR3 covers 19 residues. Germline-derived CDR1 and CDR2 are MNHEY and SMNVEV (reference sequence). CDR3 nucleotide sequence: TGTGCCAGCAGTTTCCGTGCCCATACTCCCCAGGGGGCGGCACTGGGCTACACCTTC. It translates to CASSFRAHTPQGAALGYTF.

This clonotype was detected only a few times. This chain connects TRBV20-1 to TRBJ2-5; 9 nucleotides line up with TRBD2. CDR1 and CDR2 from the germline V gene are DFQATT and SNEGSKA (reference sequence). This CDR3 has 13 amino acids. The ends lost 4 bases at V and 5 bases at J; junction bases unmatched: 5. The CDR3 loop is CSATSGTRETQYF. The CDR3, as DNA: TGCAGTGCTACTAGCGGGACCAGGGAGACCCAGTACTTC.

The chain combines TRBV20-1 with TRBJ2-7; TRBD2 matches 7 bases. CDR3 size: 14 residues. J lost 3 bases, V lost 0 bases, and 5 bases had no gene match. CDR1 is DFQATT and CDR2 is SNEGSKA in the germline V gene (reference sequence). The CDR3 bases are TGCAGTGCTAGAGATCGCGGGAGACGCTACGAGCAGTACTTC. Translation gives CSARDRGRRYEQYF.

This clonotype was found a few times. The chain joins TRBV7-9 to TRBJ2-2, with TRBD1 as a possible D gene (5 bases). The CDR3 extends over 14 amino acids. Trimming pared 5 bases from V and 0 bases from J, leaving 7 bases between. CDR1 and CDR2 (germline): SEHNR, FQNEAQ (reference sequence). The CDR3 nucleotides are TGTGCCAGCAGCCTGACAGCGAACACCGGGGAGCTGTTTTTT. It codes for CASSLTANTGELFF.

This clonotype was counted a few times. The chain's CDR3 is CASTVWDRGLDTQYF. CDR3 DNA: TGTGCCAGCACCGTGTGGGACAGGGGTTTGGATACGCAGTATTTT. The rearrangement links TRBV27 to TRBJ2-3; TRBD1 matches 10 bases. With V trimmed by 7 bases and J by 6 bases, 10 bases remained unmatched. CDR3 length: 15 amino acids. Germline V CDR1 and CDR2: MNHEY, SMNVEV (reference sequence).

This clonotype was counted only a few times. The gene calls are TRBV18 and TRBJ2-2, with unresolved D. There are 14 residues in the CDR3. CDR1 and CDR2 from the germline V gene are KGHSH and LQKENI. Trimming removed 6 bases at V and 0 bases at J, with 8 bases between. CDR3 protein: CASSGASNTGELFF. The CDR3 bases are TGTGCCAGCTCTGGAGCGTCGAACACCGGGGAGCTGTTTTTT.

The chain joins TRBV20-1 to TRBJ2-7; tentative D call: TRBD1 (6 bases). The CDR3 is 15 residues long. Looked up from germline, CDR1 is DFQATT and CDR2 is SNEGSKA (reference sequence). V dropped 3 bases and J dropped 0 bases, with 15 bases sitting between them. The CDR3 coding sequence is TGCAGTGCTAGGCCCCTACAGGGAAGCTCCTACGAGCAGTACTTC. As protein: CSARPLQGSSYEQYF.

This clonotype was seen a few times. At one of its ends the junction is not consistent with the germline gene, which may arise from a read error. The chain uses TRBV7-7 and TRBJ2-5; 10 nucleotides agree with TRBD1. Germline V lookup: CDR1 SSHAT, CDR2 FNYEAQ (reference sequence). This CDR3 comprises 14 residues. The CDR3 region is CASSLDRGQETQYF. The CDR3 DNA sequence: TGTGCTAGCAGCTTAGACAGGGGGCAGGAGACCCAGTACTTC. Using reference TRBV7-7 and TRBJ2-5 for the parts outside the CDR3, the full variable domain is GAGVSQSPRYKVTKRGQDVTLRCDPISSHATLYWYQQALGQGPEFLTYFNYEAQPDKSGLPSDRFSAERPEGSISTLTIQRTEQRDSAMYRCASSLDRGQETQYFGPGTRLLVL.

The gene calls are TRBV20-1 and TRBJ2-2, with D tentatively TRBD2 (5 bases). The CDR3 is 12 residues long. Trimming left V 7 bases short and J 5 bases short, with 11 bases between. From germline, CDR1 is DFQATT and CDR2 SNEGSKA (reference sequence). The CDR3, as DNA: TGCAGTGTCCCTACTAGGACCGGGGAGCTGTTTTTT. This gives the protein CSVPTRTGELFF.

CDR3: CASRTRGGLAGGPTYEQYF. In nucleotides, the CDR3 is TGTGCCAGCAGAACCCGTGGGGGACTAGCGGGAGGCCCTACCTACGAGCAGTACTTC. The chain links TRBV6-1 to TRBJ2-7, with 15 bases identical to TRBD2. Germline values: CDR1 MNHNS, CDR2 SASEGT. The CDR3 loop spans 19 amino acids. Unmatched junction bases numbered 14, after V lost 6 bases and J lost 2 bases.

This clonotype was seen more than once but under ten times. The V call is TRBV20-1, the J call TRBJ2-3; 9 bases map to TRBD2. The germline V gene has CDR1 DFQATT and CDR2 SNEGSKA (reference sequence). V lost 0 bases, J lost 2 bases, and 9 bases stayed unmatched. CDR3 size: 17 residues. CDR3 DNA sequence: TGCAGTGCTAGAGATCGGCTAGCGGGAACACACACAGATACGCAGTATTTT. As protein: CSARDRLAGTHTDTQYF.

The chain has TRBV6-2 or TRBV6-3 and TRBJ2-3, with D perhaps TRBD1 (5 bases). CDR3 size: 15 residues. Germline CDR1 MNHEY, CDR2 SVGEGT. The V end was cut by 2 bases, the J end by 2 bases, with 11 bases between. The chain's CDR3 is CASSYDSRNTDTQYF. CDR3 sequence (DNA): TGTGCCAGCAGTTACGACAGTAGAAACACAGATACGCAGTATTTT.

This chain connects TRBV7-3 to TRBJ2-1, with D unclear. This CDR3 is built from 12 residues. Trimming removed 0 bases from V and 7 bases from J, with 4 bases in between. The germline CDR1 and CDR2 sequences are SGHTA and FQGTGA. The CDR3 protein is CASSLTENEQFF. The CDR3 bases are TGTGCCAGCAGCTTAACCGAGAATGAGCAGTTCTTC.

A single count supports this clonotype. The V call is TRBV9, the J call TRBJ2-1; 12 bases align to TRBD2. Germline CDR1 SGDLS, CDR2 YYNGEE. CDR3 size: 15 residues. The junction had 2 bases not matched to a gene; V was cut back by 3 bases and J by 4 bases. The CDR3 region is CASSAGLAGYNEQFF. CDR3 coding DNA: TGTGCCAGCAGCGCCGGACTAGCGGGGTACAATGAGCAGTTCTTC. The full variable domain, completed using reference TRBV9 and TRBJ2-1, is DSGVTQTPKHLITATGQRVTLRCSPRSGDLSVYWYQQSLDQGLQFLIQYYNGEERAKGNILERFSAQQFPDLHSELNLSSLELGDSALYFCASSAGLAGYNEQFFGPGTRLTVL.

A few counts support this clonotype. This chain links TRBV6-1 with TRBJ1-1; D ambiguous. Germline CDR1 MNHNS, CDR2 SASEGT. This CDR3 is 14 amino acids long. V was cut by 6 bases and J by 2 bases, with 13 bases left in between. CDR3 in amino acids: CASSVTDGNTEAFF. CDR3 DNA: TGTGCCAGCAGCGTTACTGATGGAAACACTGAAGCTTTCTTT.

This clonotype has only a few counts. V is TRBV5-1 and J is TRBJ2-5, with TRBD2 matching over 15 bases. Germline CDR1 SGHRS, CDR2 YFSETQ. V lost 5 bases and J lost 5; bases outside the gene matches: 4. There are 15 residues in the CDR3. The CDR3 spells CASSTGLAGGETQYF. The CDR3 region has the DNA TGCGCCAGCAGTACCGGACTAGCGGGAGGGGAGACCCAGTACTTC.

The chain uses TRBV23-1 and TRBJ2-5; 11 bases fit TRBD1. TRBV23-1 is an ORF, with its function uncertain. The CDR3 is 15 residues long. Germline trimming cut 3 bases from V and 4 bases from J; bases unmatched to any gene: 4. CDR3 in DNA: TGCGCCAGCAGTCAGTCCGGGACAGGGGGAGAGACCCAGTACTTC. It specifies CASSQSGTGGETQYF.

This sequence joins TRBV6-1 and TRBJ2-7, with D tentatively TRBD1 (5 bases). V was cut by 7 bases and J by 0 bases, with 22 bases left in between. Germline V gives CDR1 MNHNS, CDR2 SASEGT. The CDR3 loop spans 17 amino acids. The chain's CDR3 is CASNPPYTGRSSYEQYF. The CDR3 region has the DNA TGTGCCAGCAATCCCCCCTATACAGGACGAAGCTCCTACGAGCAGTACTTC.

The genes are TRBV5-1 and TRBJ2-5, with 9 bases identical to TRBD1. CDR1 and CDR2 from the germline V gene are SGHRS and YFSETQ. After removal of 4 bases from V and 3 bases from J, the junction contained 10 bases not matched to a gene. CDR3 length equals 16 residues. Here the CDR3 reads CASSTGTGRIEETQYF. The CDR3 DNA sequence: TGCGCCAGCAGCACCGGGACAGGGAGAATCGAAGAGACCCAGTACTTC.

In this sample, this clonotype turned up a few times. The genes are TRBV10-3 and TRBJ1-5; no firm D call. V gave up 6 bases and J gave up 0 bases, with 12 bases separating them. Per germline, CDR1 ENHRY and CDR2 SYGVKD. There are 15 residues in the CDR3. As DNA, the CDR3 is TGTGCCATCAGCAGCAATAGACTTAGCAATCAGCCCCAGCATTTT. Encoded protein: CAISSNRLSNQPQHF.

This clonotype was counted only a few times. This rearrangement joins TRBV20-1 to TRBJ2-5; D unclear. The CDR3 runs 14 residues. V was pared by 3 bases and J by 5 bases, with 16 bases between. Germline V gene data show CDR1 as DFQATT and CDR2 as SNEGSKA (reference sequence). The CDR3 DNA sequence: TGCAGTGCTAGTCGGACCCCCCTAGGGGAGACCCAGTACTTC. Its protein product is CSASRTPLGETQYF.

This chain joins TRBV6-2 or TRBV6-3 and TRBJ2-3; D possibly uses TRBD1 or TRBD2 (6 bases each). From germline, CDR1 is MNHEY and CDR2 SVGEGT. V lost 8 bases and J 3 bases, leaving 9 bases between the germline ends. This CDR3 has 12 residues. The CDR3 loop is CASAGQTDTQYF. The CDR3 DNA reads TGTGCCAGCGCGGGACAAACAGATACGCAGTATTTT.

The chain combines TRBV7-7 with TRBJ2-1; 9 bases match TRBD1. V was pared by 5 bases and J by 7 bases, with 9 bases of the junction left unmatched. CDR3 length equals 15 residues. Germline CDR1 SSHAT, CDR2 FNYEAQ (reference sequence). The DNA for the CDR3 is TGTGCCAGCAGCCTAACACAGGGGGCGTTGAATGAGCAGTTCTTC. Its translation: CASSLTQGALNEQFF. Combining the CDR3 with reference TRBV7-7 and TRBJ2-1 gives the whole variable domain GAGVSQSPRYKVTKRGQDVTLRCDPISSHATLYWYQQALGQGPEFLTYFNYEAQPDKSGLPSDRFSAERPEGSISTLTIQRTEQRDSAMYRCASSLTQGALNEQFFGPGTRLTVL.

This clonotype has a handful of counts. This chain links TRBV6-2 or TRBV6-3 with TRBJ2-2; TRBD1 is a possible D gene (6 bases). The CDR3 runs to 14 residues. CDR1 is MNHEY, CDR2 SVGEGT, per germline. Trimming left V 8 bases short and J 0 bases short, with 10 bases between. CDR3 loop: CASSGTTNTGELFF. CDR3 sequence (DNA): TGTGCCAGCTCCGGGACAACGAACACCGGGGAGCTGTTTTTT.

This sequence joins TRBV7-2 and TRBJ1-1; TRBD1 is a possible D gene (6 bases). This CDR3 has 14 amino acids. Germline V gene sequence: CDR1 SGHTA, CDR2 FQGNSA. V lost 5 bases and J lost 3, with 13 bases in between. The CDR3 DNA reads TGTGCCAGCAGCATCAGGGGTGGGGACACTGAAGCTTTCTTT. Its translation: CASSIRGGDTEAFF.

The chain carries TRBV7-8 and TRBJ1-6, with TRBD1 matching 7 bases. The germline V gene encodes CDR1 SGHVS and CDR2 FQNEAQ. This CDR3 comprises 14 residues. V shed 5 bases, J shed 11 bases, and the junction held 9 bases outside the gene matches. The CDR3 protein is CASSTGTDVTPLHF. DNA for the CDR3: TGTGCCAGCAGCACCGGGACAGACGTTACACCCCTCCACTTT.

This clonotype was seen just once. The rearrangement joins TRBV6-1 to TRBJ2-7; possible D gene TRBD2, 5 bases. The length of the CDR3 is 17 residues. Deletions cut 6 bases from V and 0 bases from J, with 21 bases between. In germline, CDR1 is MNHNS, CDR2 SASEGT. The CDR3 DNA reads TGTGCCAGCAGGAGGGTGCTAGTAGGATCGGGCTCCTACGAGCAGTACTTC. It yields the protein CASRRVLVGSGSYEQYF.